The clone carrying this T cell receptor beta chain was detected only a few times. Its cognate antigen is unknown. Germline V gene sequence: CDR1 MDHEN, CDR2 SYDVKM. This CDR3 has 13 residues. The data belong to a study of blood T cells in healthy people across ages. Study-wide background: Through template switching, about one barcoded beta molecule was captured per two T cells, as measured in model experiments.

Study results and limitations: TCR beta diversity tracked closely with naive T cell percentage. Older age coincided with a roughly linear decline in TCR beta diversity per million T cells.

Primers used in a second PCR of roughly 6 to 12 cycles were a sample-barcoded 5' primer and a J-beta primer mix. Every sample returned 2.5 million or more CDR3-containing paired-end reads. TCRdb called the 5' RACE reads again in MiXCR, with one record for every CDR3 protein. The table has roughly 1.5 million distinct CDR3 sequences, 40% to 45% seen once. The J gene is TRBJ2-7, the V gene TRBV28; D assignment may be TRBD1 or TRBD2 (5 bases each). TRBJ2-5 explains the end of the DNA better; the J call may be wrong. Sequencing was done on a sample of blood. This sequence originates from a woman between 18 and 29 years old in good health. The CDR3 is CASSLSWGSTQYF. The CDR3 nucleotides read TGTGCCAGCAGTTTATCGTGGGGGTCGACCCAGTACTTC.